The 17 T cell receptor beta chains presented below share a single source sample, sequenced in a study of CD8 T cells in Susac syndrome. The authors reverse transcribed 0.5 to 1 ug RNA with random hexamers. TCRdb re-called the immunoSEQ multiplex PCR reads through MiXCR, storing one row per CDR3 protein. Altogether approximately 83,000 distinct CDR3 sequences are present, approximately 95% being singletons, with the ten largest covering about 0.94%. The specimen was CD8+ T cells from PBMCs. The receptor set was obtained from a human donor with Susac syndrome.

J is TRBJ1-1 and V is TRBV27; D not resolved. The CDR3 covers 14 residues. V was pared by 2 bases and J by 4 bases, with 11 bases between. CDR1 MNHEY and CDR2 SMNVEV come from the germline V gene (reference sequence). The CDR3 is CASSLVDPGTEAFF. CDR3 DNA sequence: TGTGCCAGCAGTTTAGTGGACCCGGGCACTGAAGCTTTCTTT.

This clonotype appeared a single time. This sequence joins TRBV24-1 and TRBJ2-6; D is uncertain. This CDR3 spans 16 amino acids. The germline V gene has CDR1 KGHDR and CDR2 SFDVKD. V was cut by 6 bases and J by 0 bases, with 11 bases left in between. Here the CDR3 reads CATSKSVFSGANVLTF. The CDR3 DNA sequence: TGTGCCACCAGTAAAAGTGTTTTCTCTGGGGCCAACGTCCTGACTTTC.

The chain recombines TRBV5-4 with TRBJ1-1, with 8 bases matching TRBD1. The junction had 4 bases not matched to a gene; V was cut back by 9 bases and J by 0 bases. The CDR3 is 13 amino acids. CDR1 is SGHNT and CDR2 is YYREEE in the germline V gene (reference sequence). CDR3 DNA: TGTGCCACCCGCAGGGGGCTGAACACTGAAGCTTTCTTT. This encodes CATRRGLNTEAFF.

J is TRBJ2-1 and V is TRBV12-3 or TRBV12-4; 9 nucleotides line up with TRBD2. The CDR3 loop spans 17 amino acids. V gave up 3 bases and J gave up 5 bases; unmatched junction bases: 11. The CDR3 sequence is CASSLTLAGLLNNEQFF. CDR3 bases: TGTGCCAGCAGTTTGACACTAGCGGGTCTTCTAAACAATGAGCAGTTCTTC.

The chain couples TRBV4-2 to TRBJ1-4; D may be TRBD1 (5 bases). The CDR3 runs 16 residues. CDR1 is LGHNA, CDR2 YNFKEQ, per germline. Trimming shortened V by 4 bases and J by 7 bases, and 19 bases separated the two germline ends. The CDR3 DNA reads TGTGCCAGCAGCCGAAGGGACGGGGGAGATAGTGAAAAACTGTTTTTT. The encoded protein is CASSRRDGGDSEKLFF.

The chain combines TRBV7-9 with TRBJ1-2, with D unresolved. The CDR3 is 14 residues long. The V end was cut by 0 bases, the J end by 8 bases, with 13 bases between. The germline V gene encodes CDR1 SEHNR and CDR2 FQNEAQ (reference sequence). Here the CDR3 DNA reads TGTGCCAGCAGCTTAGCGCTCGGGGTTCCGGGCTACACCTTC. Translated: CASSLALGVPGYTF.

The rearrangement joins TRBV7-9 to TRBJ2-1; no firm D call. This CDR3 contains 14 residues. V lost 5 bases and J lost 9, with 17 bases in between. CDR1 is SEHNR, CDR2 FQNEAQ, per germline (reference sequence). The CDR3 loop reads CASSPEQFMGEQFF. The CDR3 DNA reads TGTGCCAGCAGCCCCGAGCAGTTCATGGGTGAGCAGTTCTTC.

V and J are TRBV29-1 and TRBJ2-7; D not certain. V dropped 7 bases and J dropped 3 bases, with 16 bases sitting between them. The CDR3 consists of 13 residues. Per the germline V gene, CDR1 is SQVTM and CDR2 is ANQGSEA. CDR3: CSGRGGEFYEQYF. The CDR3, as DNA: TGCAGCGGAAGAGGCGGAGAATTCTACGAGCAGTACTTC.

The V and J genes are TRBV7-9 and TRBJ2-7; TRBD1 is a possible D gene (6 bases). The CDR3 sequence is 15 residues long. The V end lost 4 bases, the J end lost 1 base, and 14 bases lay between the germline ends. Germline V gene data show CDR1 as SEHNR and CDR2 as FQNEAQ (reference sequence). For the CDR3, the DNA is TGTGCCAGCAGCTCAGACCCCAGGGGATCCTACGAGCAGTACTTC. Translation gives CASSSDPRGSYEQYF.

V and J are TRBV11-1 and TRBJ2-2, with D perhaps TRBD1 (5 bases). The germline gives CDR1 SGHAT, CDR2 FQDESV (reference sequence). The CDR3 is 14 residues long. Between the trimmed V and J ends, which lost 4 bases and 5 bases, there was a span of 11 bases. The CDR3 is CASSSLGRTGELFF. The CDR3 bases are TGTGCCAGCAGCTCCCTGGGGCGAACCGGGGAGCTGTTTTTT.

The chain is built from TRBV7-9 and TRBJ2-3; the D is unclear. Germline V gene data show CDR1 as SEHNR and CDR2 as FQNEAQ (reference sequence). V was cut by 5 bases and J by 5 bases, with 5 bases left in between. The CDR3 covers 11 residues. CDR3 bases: TGTGCCAGCAGCGTAAAAGATACGCAGTATTTT. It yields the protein CASSVKDTQYF.

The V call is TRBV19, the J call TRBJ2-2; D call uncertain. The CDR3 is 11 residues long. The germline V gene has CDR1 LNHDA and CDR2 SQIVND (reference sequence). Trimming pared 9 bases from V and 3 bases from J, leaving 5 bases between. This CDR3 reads CARPYTGELFF. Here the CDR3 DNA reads TGTGCCAGACCTTACACCGGGGAGCTGTTTTTT.

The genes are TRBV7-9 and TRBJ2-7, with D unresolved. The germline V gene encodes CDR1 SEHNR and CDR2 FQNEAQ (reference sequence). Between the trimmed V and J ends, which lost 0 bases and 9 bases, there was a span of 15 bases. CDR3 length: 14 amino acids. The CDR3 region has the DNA TGTGCCAGCAGCTTAGCGCTGGATAGTCGTGTGCAGTACTTC. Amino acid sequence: CASSLALDSRVQYF.

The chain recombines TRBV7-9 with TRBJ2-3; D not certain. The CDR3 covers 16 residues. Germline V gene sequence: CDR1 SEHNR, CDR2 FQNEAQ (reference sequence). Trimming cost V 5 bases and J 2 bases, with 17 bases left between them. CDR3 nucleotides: TGTGCCAGCAGCACGAATGTTCATCCAAACACAGATACGCAGTATTTT. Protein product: CASSTNVHPNTDTQYF.

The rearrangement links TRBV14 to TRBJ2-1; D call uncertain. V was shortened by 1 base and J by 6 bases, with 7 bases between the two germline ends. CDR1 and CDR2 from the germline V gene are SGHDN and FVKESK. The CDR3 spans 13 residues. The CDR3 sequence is CASSQGGSNEQFF. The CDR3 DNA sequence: TGTGCCAGCAGCCAAGGTGGCAGCAATGAGCAGTTCTTC.

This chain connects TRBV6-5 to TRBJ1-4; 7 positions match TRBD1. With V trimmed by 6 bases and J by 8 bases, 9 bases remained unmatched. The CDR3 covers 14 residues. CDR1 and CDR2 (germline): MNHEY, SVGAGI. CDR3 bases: TGTGCCAGCAGGCCTACCGGGACAGCCGAAAAACTGTTTTTT. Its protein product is CASRPTGTAEKLFF.

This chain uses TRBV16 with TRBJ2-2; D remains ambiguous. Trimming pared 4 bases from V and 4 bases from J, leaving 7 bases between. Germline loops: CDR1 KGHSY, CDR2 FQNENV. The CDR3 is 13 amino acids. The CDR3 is CASSRPPTGELFF. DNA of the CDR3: TGTGCCAGCAGCCGGCCCCCCACCGGGGAGCTGTTTTTT. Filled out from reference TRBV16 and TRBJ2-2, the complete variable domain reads GEEVAQTPKHLVRGEGQKAKLYCAPIKGHSYVFWYQQVLKNEFKFLISFQNENVFDETGMPKERFSAKCLPNSPCSLEIQATKLEDSAVYFCASSRPPTGELFFGEGSRLTVL.